This entry lists 29 T cell receptor beta chains sequenced from one sample in a study of shared clonotypes between healthy human individuals. Sequencing used immunoSEQ multiplex PCR; TCRdb keeps in-frame clones, though not all of them. The table shows 2 million to 2.5 million clones, with approximately 96% occurring only once. Sequenced sample: naive CD4+ T cells sorted from blood. Described subset: CD45RA+ positively selected. Receptors were obtained from a man aged 18 to 29 in good health.

This clone came up once. The chain carries TRBV19 and TRBJ1-2; 7 bases map to TRBD1. The length of the CDR3 is 13 residues. Trimming at V came to 7 bases and at J to 3 bases, leaving 5 bases not matched to a gene. CDR1 and CDR2 from the germline V gene are LNHDA and SQIVND (reference sequence). DNA of the CDR3: TGTGCCAGTACGGGCAGGGGGGACTATGGCTACACCTTC. Amino acids: CASTGRGDYGYTF.

V and J are TRBV30 and TRBJ2-7; TRBD1 matches 7 bases. This CDR3 contains 14 residues. Germline loops: CDR1 GTSNPN, CDR2 SVGIG (reference sequence). The V and J ends lost 2 bases and 5 bases, in that order; junction bases with no gene match: 9. CDR3 nucleotide sequence: TGTGCCTGGAGTCCTACAGGGGTTCAGGACGAGCAGTACTTC. The encoded protein is CAWSPTGVQDEQYF.

A single count supports this clone. The rearrangement joins TRBV2 to TRBJ2-1; D tentatively reads TRBD1 or TRBD2 (5 bases each). CDR1 SNHLY and CDR2 FYNNEI come from the germline V gene. This CDR3 comprises 15 residues. V was clipped by 6 bases and J by 6 bases, with 18 bases between them. CDR3 protein: CASRTGTLPGNEQFF. CDR3 nucleotide sequence: TGTGCCAGCAGGACCGGGACGCTCCCTGGCAATGAGCAGTTCTTC.

This clone turned up a few times. Other DNA sequences in the same sample also yield this CDR3. CDR3 residues: CASSLQGSNYGYTF. For the CDR3, the DNA is TGCGCCAGCAGCTTACAGGGTTCTAACTATGGCTACACCTTC. The chain carries TRBV5-1 and TRBJ1-2; the D gene is possibly TRBD1 (6 bases). The germline V gene has CDR1 SGHRS and CDR2 YFSETQ. The CDR3 covers 14 residues. V lost 2 bases and J 0 bases, leaving 8 bases between the germline ends.

This clone appeared a few times. The J gene is TRBJ2-3, the V gene TRBV2; TRBD2 matches at 10 bases. With V trimmed by 1 base and J by 5 bases, 9 bases remained unmatched. This CDR3 has 17 amino acids. CDR1 is SNHLY, CDR2 FYNNEI, per germline. The chain's CDR3 is CASSEGRASGSLDTQYF. CDR3 nucleotides: TGTGCCAGCAGTGAAGGGAGGGCTAGCGGGAGCCTAGATACGCAGTATTTT.

This clone was seen only a few times. This chain uses TRBV7-2 with TRBJ2-3; 7 bases are a match to TRBD2. The CDR3 has 16 amino acids. The junction had 8 bases not matched to a gene; V was cut back by 4 bases and J by 1 base. Germline CDR1 reads SGHTA; CDR2 reads FQGNSA. This CDR3 is CASSSTRLAGTDTQYF. For the CDR3, the DNA is TGTGCCAGCAGCTCGACGAGACTAGCTGGCACAGATACGCAGTATTTT.

J is TRBJ1-1 and V is TRBV28; 7 bases are a match to TRBD1. The CDR3 totals 14 residues. The germline gives CDR1 MDHEN, CDR2 SYDVKM. With V trimmed by 2 bases and J by 9 bases, 9 bases remained unmatched. CDR3 coding DNA: TGTGCCAGCAGTTTAAGGGTTCAAGGGGGCAAAGCTTTCTTT. Amino acids: CASSLRVQGGKAFF.

This clone was seen once. This chain uses TRBV5-6 with TRBJ2-5, with TRBD1 as a possible D gene (5 bases). The V gene's germline CDR1 is SGHDT and CDR2 YYEEEE. The CDR3 consists of 14 residues. Deletions cut 2 bases from V and 2 bases from J, with 10 bases between. Here the CDR3 DNA reads TGTGCCAGCAGCTTCTATCAGGGACAAGAGACCCAGTACTTC. It codes for CASSFYQGQETQYF.

V and J are TRBV29-1 and TRBJ1-2; TRBD1 aligns across 7 bases. The CDR3 is 13 residues long. CDR1 is SQVTM and CDR2 is ANQGSEA in the germline V gene. The V gene end was trimmed by 0 bases and the J gene end by 3 bases; junction bases not matched to a gene: 1. CDR3 loop: CSVEDTGDYGYTF. The CDR3 nucleotides read TGCAGCGTTGAAGATACAGGGGACTATGGCTACACCTTC.

This chain links TRBV4-3 with TRBJ2-4, with D perhaps matching TRBD2 (8 bases). Germline loops: CDR1 LGHNA, CDR2 YSLEER. V was shortened by 0 bases and J by 0 bases, with 18 bases between the two germline ends. The CDR3 runs to 19 residues. CDR3 DNA: TGCGCCAGCAGCCAAGATTCGGGGGGGACAGATCTAGCCAAAAACATTCAGTACTTC. Translation gives CASSQDSGGTDLAKNIQYF.

The chain employs TRBV30 and TRBJ2-7, with TRBD1 as a possible D gene (6 bases). Germline V CDR1 and CDR2: GTSNPN, SVGIG (reference sequence). V lost 8 bases and J lost 0, with 14 bases in between. This CDR3 comprises 13 residues. The CDR3 loop is CAGSRDTSYEQYF. CDR3 sequence (DNA): TGTGCCGGTTCCCGGGACACCTCCTACGAGCAGTACTTC.

The rearrangement links TRBV6-1 to TRBJ2-3; 13 positions match TRBD2. CDR3 length: 15 residues. Germline loops: CDR1 MNHNS, CDR2 SASEGT. The V and J ends lost 5 bases and 3 bases, in that order; junction bases with no gene match: 2. This chain's CDR3 is CASSQLAGGTDTQYF. The DNA for the CDR3 is TGTGCCAGCAGTCAACTAGCGGGGGGGACAGATACGCAGTATTTT.

The chain links TRBV7-8 to TRBJ1-1; no reliable D call. This CDR3 contains 14 residues. Trimming stripped 2 bases from V and 5 bases from J, with 12 bases between. Looked up from germline, CDR1 is SGHVS and CDR2 is FQNEAQ. The DNA of the CDR3 is TGTGCCAGCAGCTTAAAAAATACCGGGACTGAAGCTTTCTTT. Translated: CASSLKNTGTEAFF.

This rearrangement joins TRBV7-6 to TRBJ2-6; perhaps TRBD2 as D (5 bases). CDR1 SGHVS and CDR2 FNYEAQ come from the germline V gene. The CDR3 has 17 amino acids. Between the trimmed V and J ends, which lost 1 base and 0 bases, there was a span of 10 bases. CDR3 nucleotides: TGTGCCAGCAGCTTAGGAATAGCGAACTCTGGGGCCAACGTCCTGACTTTC. Translation: CASSLGIANSGANVLTF.

This chain joins TRBV9 and TRBJ2-7, with 11 nucleotides matching TRBD2. In germline, CDR1 is SGDLS, CDR2 YYNGEE. The J segment lost 4 bases and the V segment lost 3 bases, leaving 6 bases of the junction unmatched. This CDR3 has 15 residues. CDR3 region: CASSATSGSRYEQYF. CDR3 in DNA: TGTGCCAGCAGCGCCACTAGCGGGAGTAGGTACGAGCAGTACTTC.

The genes are TRBV29-1 and TRBJ2-3; the match to TRBD2 covers 7 bases. The CDR3 is 17 residues long. Germline CDR1 is SQVTM and CDR2 is ANQGSEA. J was trimmed by 2 bases and V by 4 bases; bases with no gene match: 15. The CDR3 loop is CSVGGTSVSRATDTQYF. The CDR3, as DNA: TGCAGCGTTGGAGGAACTAGCGTTTCTAGAGCCACAGATACGCAGTATTTT.

This clone was recorded only once. The J gene is TRBJ1-1, the V gene TRBV10-3; TRBD1 might be the D (5 bases). Germline V CDR1 and CDR2: ENHRY, SYGVKD. V shed 0 bases and J shed 0 bases, with 17 bases lying between them. The CDR3 sequence is 18 residues long. The CDR3 bases are TGTGCCATCAGTGAGTCGGGGCGGACCCTGCTTATGAACACTGAAGCTTTCTTT. It translates to CAISESGRTLLMNTEAFF.

The V gene is TRBV2, the J gene TRBJ2-5; D ambiguous. The V gene's germline CDR1 is SNHLY and CDR2 FYNNEI. The CDR3 covers 13 residues. Trimming stripped 9 bases from V and 1 base from J, with 12 bases between. The CDR3 spells CARSTELQETQYF. In nucleotides, the CDR3 is TGTGCCAGGTCAACTGAACTCCAAGAGACCCAGTACTTC. The whole variable domain, filled in from reference TRBV2 and TRBJ2-5, reads EPEVTQTPSHQVTQMGQEVILRCVPISNHLYFYWYRQILGQKVEFLVSFYNNEISEKSEIFDDQFSVERPDGSNFTLKIRSTKLEDSAMYFCARSTELQETQYFGPGTRLLVL.

V gene TRBV6-6 combines with J gene TRBJ2-7; 7 positions match TRBD1. This CDR3 spans 16 amino acids. Germline V gives CDR1 MNHNY, CDR2 SVGAGI (reference sequence). With V trimmed by 4 bases and J by 0 bases, 9 bases remained unmatched. CDR3 amino acids: CASSSRGLNPSYEQYF. CDR3 nucleotide sequence: TGTGCCAGCAGTTCGAGGGGGCTTAATCCCTCCTACGAGCAGTACTTC.

The genes are TRBV9 and TRBJ1-3; D not certain. This CDR3 contains 15 residues. Per the germline V gene, CDR1 is SGDLS and CDR2 is YYNGEE. The V gene lost 0 bases and the J gene lost 0 bases, with 7 bases spanning the gap. CDR3 bases: TGTGCCAGCAGCGTAGCAGATTACTCTGGAAACACCATATATTTT. It encodes CASSVADYSGNTIYF.

J is TRBJ2-3 and V is TRBV4-1; 9 bases match TRBD1. The CDR3 length is 16 residues. Trimming at V came to 3 bases and at J to 1 base, leaving 5 bases not matched to a gene. Germline V gene data show CDR1 as MGHRA and CDR2 as YSYEKL. CDR3 DNA: TGCGCCAGCAGCCAGTCCGACAGGGGGGGCACAGATACGCAGTATTTT. Amino acids: CASSQSDRGGTDTQYF.

V is TRBV19 and J is TRBJ2-2; 9 nucleotides line up with TRBD1. Germline V gene sequence: CDR1 LNHDA, CDR2 SQIVND (reference sequence). Trimming cost V 4 bases and J 7 bases; bases outside gene matches: 4. The CDR3 extends over 14 amino acids. CDR3 residues: CASSTGQGNGELFF. CDR3 nucleotide sequence: TGTGCCAGTAGTACCGGACAGGGGAACGGGGAGCTGTTTTTT.

V is TRBV19 and J is TRBJ2-3; 9 bases are shared with TRBD2. The V segment lost 1 base and the J segment 3 bases; nucleotides outside the gene matches: 8. Per germline, CDR1 LNHDA and CDR2 SQIVND (reference sequence). The CDR3 has 17 amino acids. The CDR3 DNA follows: TGTGCCAGTAGTATAGCGAGAGCGGGAGGAGGGACAGATACGCAGTATTTT. Translated, it gives CASSIARAGGGTDTQYF.

In its sample, this clone was seen once. This rearrangement joins TRBV7-9 to TRBJ2-7; 7 bases fit TRBD1. CDR3 length: 16 amino acids. V trimming: 4 bases; J trimming: 0 bases; junction bases outside the gene matches: 9. CDR1 and CDR2 from the germline V gene are SEHNR and FQNEAQ (reference sequence). In DNA, the CDR3 is TGTGCCAGCAGCTCCTTCAGGGACAGTATCTCCTACGAGCAGTACTTC. This codes for CASSSFRDSISYEQYF.

CDR3 sequence (DNA): TGCGCCAGTGCCGTCGGGAGAGCTAATGAAAAACTGTTTTTT. This sequence encodes CASAVGRANEKLFF. This chain connects TRBV10-2 to TRBJ1-4; D not resolved. The V gene lost 9 bases and the J gene lost 3 bases, with 14 bases spanning the gap. Germline CDR1 WSHSY, CDR2 SAAADI. The CDR3 is 14 residues long.

This clone appeared a few times. J is TRBJ2-2 and V is TRBV13; 7 bases are shared with TRBD1. The germline V gene encodes CDR1 PRHDT and CDR2 FYEKMQ (reference sequence). Trimming cost V 1 base and J 5 bases; bases outside gene matches: 4. The CDR3 loop spans 15 amino acids. CDR3 loop: CASSLENRGTGELFF. CDR3 coding DNA: TGTGCCAGCAGCTTAGAAAACAGGGGTACCGGGGAGCTGTTTTTT. The whole variable domain, filled in from reference TRBV13 and TRBJ2-2, reads AAGVIQSPRHLIKEKRETATLKCYPIPRHDTVYWYQQGPGQDPQFLISFYEKMQSDKGSIPDRFSAQQFSDYHSELNMSSLELGDSALYFCASSLENRGTGELFFGEGSRLTVL.

Concerning this clone: Within the sample, other DNA sequences also encode this same CDR3. The chain joins TRBV7-2 to TRBJ2-5; TRBD1 agrees at 7 bases. This CDR3 has 14 amino acids. J gave up 3 bases and V 1 base, and 2 bases lay outside the gene matches. Germline values: CDR1 SGHTA, CDR2 FQGNSA. The CDR3 DNA is TGTGCCAGCAGCTTAGAAGACAGGGAAGAGACCCAGTACTTC. Residues: CASSLEDREETQYF.

J is TRBJ2-7 and V is TRBV19; tentatively, D is TRBD1 (6 bases). Trimming left V 5 bases short and J 0 bases short, with 11 bases between. The CDR3 covers 14 residues. Germline CDR1 is LNHDA and CDR2 is SQIVND (reference sequence). The CDR3 reads CASSPQDSSYEQYF. The CDR3 DNA sequence: TGTGCCAGTAGTCCTCAGGACAGCTCCTACGAGCAGTACTTC.

The rearrangement uses TRBV6-5 and TRBJ2-7; D is unresolved. This CDR3 is built from 11 residues. Germline lookup yields CDR1 MNHEY and CDR2 SVGAGI. Trimming cost V 4 bases and J 6 bases, with 7 bases left between them. The CDR3 DNA is TGTGCCAGCAGTTCCAGATCCGAGCAGTACTTC. Translating it yields CASSSRSEQYF.